This T cell receptor (beta chain) was identified in a study of T cells in women clearing cervical HPV infection. Overall study findings and caveats: TRBV6-7 relative abundance averaged approximately 0.1% in cases and under 0.2% in controls.

As for this clone: The antigen remains unidentified. The read is 3 residues too short to cover the CDR3 end, so that end is filled in from the germline J gene. The identical CDR3 is also encoded by other nucleotide sequences in the sample.

The V and J ends lost 4 bases and 0 bases respectively, with 13 bases between them. The CDR3 consists of 16 residues. The germline V gene encodes CDR1 KGHSH and CDR2 LQKENI. All donors had a single incident cervical HPV16 infection, not prevalent. HPV was found by MY09/MY11 PCR and dot-blot genotyping. Profiled with immunoSEQ multiplex PCR; TCRdb holds only in-frame clones, not every one. This repertoire comprises 30,000 to 35,000 clones; its ten largest clones make up approximately 6.8%. The chain recombines TRBV18 with TRBJ1-3; D is perhaps TRBD1 (6 bases). This receptor was taken from a woman between 18 and 70 years old with a cervical HPV16 infection that either progressed to CIN3+ or cleared (not recorded which). Sequencing was carried out using blood buffy coat. CDR3 region: CASSQLRQASGNTIYF. The sequenced CDR3 bases are TGTGCCAGCTCACAACTCAGACAGGCCTCTGGAAACACC.